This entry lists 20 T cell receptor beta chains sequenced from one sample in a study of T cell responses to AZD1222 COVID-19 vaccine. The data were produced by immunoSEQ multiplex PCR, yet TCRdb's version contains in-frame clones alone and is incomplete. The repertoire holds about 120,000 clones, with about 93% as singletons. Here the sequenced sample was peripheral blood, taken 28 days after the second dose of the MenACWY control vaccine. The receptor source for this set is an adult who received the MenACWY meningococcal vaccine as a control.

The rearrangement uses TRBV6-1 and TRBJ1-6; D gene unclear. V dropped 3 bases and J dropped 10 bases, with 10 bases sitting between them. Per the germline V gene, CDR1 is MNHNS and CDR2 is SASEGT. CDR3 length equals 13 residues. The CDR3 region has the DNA TGTGCCAGCAGTGATACCCCCTTGTCACCCCTCCACTTT. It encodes CASSDTPLSPLHF.

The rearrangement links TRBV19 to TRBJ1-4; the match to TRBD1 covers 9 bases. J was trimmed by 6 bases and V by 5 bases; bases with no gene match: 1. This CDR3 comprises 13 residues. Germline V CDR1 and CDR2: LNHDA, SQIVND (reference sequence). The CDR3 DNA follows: TGTGCCAGTAGTCGGACAGGGGATGAAAAACTGTTTTTT. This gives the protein CASSRTGDEKLFF. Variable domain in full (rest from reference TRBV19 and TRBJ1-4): DGGITQSPKYLFRKEGQNVTLSCEQNLNHDAMYWYRQDPGQGLRLIYYSQIVNDFQKGDIAEGYSVSREKKESFPLTVTSAQKNPTAFYLCASSRTGDEKLFFGSGTQLSVL.

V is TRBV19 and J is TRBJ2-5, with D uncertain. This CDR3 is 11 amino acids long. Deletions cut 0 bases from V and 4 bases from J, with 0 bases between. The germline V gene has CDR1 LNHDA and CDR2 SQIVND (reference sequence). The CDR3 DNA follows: TGTGCCAGTAGTATAGAAGAGACCCAGTACTTC. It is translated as CASSIEETQYF. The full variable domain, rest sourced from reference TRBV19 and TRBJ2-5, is DGGITQSPKYLFRKEGQNVTLSCEQNLNHDAMYWYRQDPGQGLRLIYYSQIVNDFQKGDIAEGYSVSREKKESFPLTVTSAQKNPTAFYLCASSIEETQYFGPGTRLLVL.

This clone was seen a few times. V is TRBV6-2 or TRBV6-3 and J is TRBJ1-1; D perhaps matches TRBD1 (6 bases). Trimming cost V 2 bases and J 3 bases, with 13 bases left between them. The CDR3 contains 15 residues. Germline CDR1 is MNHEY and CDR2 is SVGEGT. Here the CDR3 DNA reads TGTGCCAGCAGTTACCTCGGGGGCACTGACACTGAAGCTTTCTTT. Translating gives CASSYLGGTDTEAFF.

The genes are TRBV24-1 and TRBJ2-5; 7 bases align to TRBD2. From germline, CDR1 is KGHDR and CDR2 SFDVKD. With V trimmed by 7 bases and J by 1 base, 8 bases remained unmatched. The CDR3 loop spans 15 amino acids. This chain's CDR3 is CATSKGGTTQETQYF. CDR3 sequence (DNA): TGTGCCACCAGCAAGGGCGGGACTACCCAAGAGACCCAGTACTTC.

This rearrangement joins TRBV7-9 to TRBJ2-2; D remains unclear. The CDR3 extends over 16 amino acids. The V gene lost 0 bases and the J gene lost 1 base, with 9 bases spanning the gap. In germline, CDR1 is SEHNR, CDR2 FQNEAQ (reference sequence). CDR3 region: CASSLARYGNTGELFF. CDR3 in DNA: TGTGCCAGCAGCTTAGCTCGGTATGGGAACACCGGGGAGCTGTTTTTT.

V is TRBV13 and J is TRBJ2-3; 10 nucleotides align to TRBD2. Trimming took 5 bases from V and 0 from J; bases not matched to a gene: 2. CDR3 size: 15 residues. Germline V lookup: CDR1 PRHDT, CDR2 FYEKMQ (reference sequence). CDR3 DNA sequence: TGTGCCAGCAGCCCTAGCGGGGGAAGCACAGATACGCAGTATTTT. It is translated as CASSPSGGSTDTQYF.

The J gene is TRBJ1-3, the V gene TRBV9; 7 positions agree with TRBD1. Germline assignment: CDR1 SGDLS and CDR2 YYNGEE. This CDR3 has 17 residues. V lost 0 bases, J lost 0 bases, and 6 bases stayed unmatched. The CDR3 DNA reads TGTGCCAGCAGCGTAGAGGGGACAGCCTCCTCTGGAAACACCATATATTTT. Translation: CASSVEGTASSGNTIYF.

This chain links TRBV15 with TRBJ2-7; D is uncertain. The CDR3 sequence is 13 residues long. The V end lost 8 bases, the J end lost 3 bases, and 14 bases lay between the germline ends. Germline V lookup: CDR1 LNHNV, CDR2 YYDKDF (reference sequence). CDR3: CATAKDRYYEQYV. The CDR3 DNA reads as TGTGCCACCGCTAAGGATAGATACTACGAGCAGTACGTC.

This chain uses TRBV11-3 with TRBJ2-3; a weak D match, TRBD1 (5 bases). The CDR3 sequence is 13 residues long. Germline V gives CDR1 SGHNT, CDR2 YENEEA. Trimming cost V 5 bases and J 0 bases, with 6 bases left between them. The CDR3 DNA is TGTGCCAGCAGCCGGACAAGCACAGATACGCAGTATTTT. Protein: CASSRTSTDTQYF. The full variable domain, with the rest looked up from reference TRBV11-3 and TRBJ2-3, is EAGVVQSPRYKIIEKKQPVAFWCNPISGHNTLYWYLQNLGQGPELLIRYENEEAVDDSQLPKDRFSAERLKGVDSTLKIQPAELGDSAVYLCASSRTSTDTQYFGPGTRLTVL.

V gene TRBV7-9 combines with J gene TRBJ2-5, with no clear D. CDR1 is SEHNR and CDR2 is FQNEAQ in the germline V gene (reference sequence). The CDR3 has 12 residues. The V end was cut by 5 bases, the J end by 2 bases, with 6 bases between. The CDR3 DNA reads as TGTGCCAGCAGCCTCCCACAAGAGACCCAGTACTTC. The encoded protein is CASSLPQETQYF. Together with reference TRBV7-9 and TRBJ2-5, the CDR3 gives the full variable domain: DTGVSQNPRHKITKRGQNVTFRCDPISEHNRLYWYRQTLGQGPEFLTYFQNEAQLEKSRLLSDRFSAERPKGSFSTLEIQRTEQGDSAMYLCASSLPQETQYFGPGTRLLVL.

The CDR3 DNA is TGTGCCAGCACCCGAGGGGGGGCTTATGGCTACACCTTC. It yields the protein CASTRGGAYGYTF. V gene TRBV12-3 or TRBV12-4 combines with J gene TRBJ1-2, with D perhaps TRBD1 (6 bases). The V end was cut by 7 bases, the J end by 5 bases, with 14 bases between. This CDR3 comprises 13 residues.

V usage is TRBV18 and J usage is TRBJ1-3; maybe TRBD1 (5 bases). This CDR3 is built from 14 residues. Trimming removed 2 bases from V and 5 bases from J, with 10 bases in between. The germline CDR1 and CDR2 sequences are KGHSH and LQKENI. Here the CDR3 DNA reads TGTGCCAGCTCACCATCACAGGACCGAAACACCATATATTTT. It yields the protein CASSPSQDRNTIYF.

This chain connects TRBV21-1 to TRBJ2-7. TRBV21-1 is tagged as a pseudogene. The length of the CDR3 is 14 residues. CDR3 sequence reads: CASSKDRAGYEQYF. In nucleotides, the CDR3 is TGTGCCAGCAGCAAAGATCGGGCAGGATACGAGCAGTACTTC.

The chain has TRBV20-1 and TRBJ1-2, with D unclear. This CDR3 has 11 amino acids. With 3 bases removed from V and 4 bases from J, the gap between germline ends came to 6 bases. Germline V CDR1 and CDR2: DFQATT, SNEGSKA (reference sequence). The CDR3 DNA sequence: TGCAGTGCTAGTGGGATCTATGGCTACACCTTC. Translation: CSASGIYGYTF.

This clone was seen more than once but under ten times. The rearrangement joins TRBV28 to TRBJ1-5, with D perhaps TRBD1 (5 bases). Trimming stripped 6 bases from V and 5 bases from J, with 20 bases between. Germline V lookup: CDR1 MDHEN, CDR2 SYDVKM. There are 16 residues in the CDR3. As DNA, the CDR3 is TGTGCCAGCAGCTTACCGTGGGGGGATGGTGATCAGCCCCAGCATTTT. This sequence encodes CASSLPWGDGDQPQHF.

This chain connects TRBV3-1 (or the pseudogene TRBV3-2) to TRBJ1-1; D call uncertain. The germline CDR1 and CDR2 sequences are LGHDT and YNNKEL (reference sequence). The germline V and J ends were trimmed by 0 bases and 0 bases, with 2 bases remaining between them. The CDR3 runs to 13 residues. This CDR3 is CASSQELNTEAFF. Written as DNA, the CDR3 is TGTGCCAGCAGCCAAGAACTGAACACTGAAGCTTTCTTT.

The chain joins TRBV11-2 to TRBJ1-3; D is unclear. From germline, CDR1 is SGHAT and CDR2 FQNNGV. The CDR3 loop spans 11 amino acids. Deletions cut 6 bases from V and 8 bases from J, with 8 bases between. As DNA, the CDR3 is TGTGCCAGCAGTTCCACCTACACCATATATTTT. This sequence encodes CASSSTYTIYF.

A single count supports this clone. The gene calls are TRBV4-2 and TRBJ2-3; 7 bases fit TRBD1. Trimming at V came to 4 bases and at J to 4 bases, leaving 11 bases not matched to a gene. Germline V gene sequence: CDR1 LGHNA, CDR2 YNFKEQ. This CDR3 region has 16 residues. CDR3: CASSRMTDRTADTQYF. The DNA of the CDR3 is TGTGCCAGCAGCCGAATGACGGACAGGACGGCAGATACGCAGTATTTT.

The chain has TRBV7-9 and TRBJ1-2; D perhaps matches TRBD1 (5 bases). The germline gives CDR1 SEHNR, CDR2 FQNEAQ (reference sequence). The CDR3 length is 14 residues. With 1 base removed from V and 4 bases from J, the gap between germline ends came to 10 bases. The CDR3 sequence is CASSLEGTVYGYTF. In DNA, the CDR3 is TGTGCCAGCAGCTTAGAAGGGACGGTCTATGGCTACACCTTC. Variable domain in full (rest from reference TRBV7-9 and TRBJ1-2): DTGVSQNPRHKITKRGQNVTFRCDPISEHNRLYWYRQTLGQGPEFLTYFQNEAQLEKSRLLSDRFSAERPKGSFSTLEIQRTEQGDSAMYLCASSLEGTVYGYTFGSGTRLTVV.